The 14 T cell receptor beta chains given below trace back to one sample, sequenced in a study of T cell repertoires in cytomegalovirus infection. TCRdb reprocessed the reads via MiXCR and lists one record per CDR3 protein. The sample contains around 450,000 distinct CDR3 sequences, around 11% of which appear only once. Sequencing was carried out using PBMCs. These receptors originate from a human donor in good health (CMV status not recorded). Some clones in this sample may be carry-over from other donors' samples.

This clonotype appeared many times. The DNA for the CDR3 is TGTGCCAGCAGCTTGGACCCAGGGGGAACCTACGAGCAGTACTTC. This sequence encodes CASSLDPGGTYEQYF. The V and J genes are TRBV5-4 and TRBJ2-7; 7 nucleotides line up with TRBD1. J was trimmed by 2 bases and V by 0 bases; bases with no gene match: 5. The CDR3 loop spans 15 amino acids. The germline gives CDR1 SGHNT, CDR2 YYREEE (reference sequence).

The chain recombines TRBV20-1 with TRBJ1-3; D call uncertain. Germline V CDR1 and CDR2: DFQATT, SNEGSKA (reference sequence). CDR3 size: 17 residues. The V end lost 5 bases, the J end lost 0 bases, and 20 bases lay between the germline ends. As DNA, the CDR3 is TGCAGTGCTTTTTCCCCTCAGCGGTGGCACTCTGGAAACACCATATATTTT. Its translation is CSAFSPQRWHSGNTIYF.

There are many counts of this clonotype. The chain recombines TRBV20-1 with TRBJ2-7, with TRBD2 matching over 8 bases. The CDR3 runs 14 residues. Trimming took 5 bases from V and 4 from J; bases not matched to a gene: 10. The germline V gene has CDR1 DFQATT and CDR2 SNEGSKA (reference sequence). CDR3 region: CSAGGLGGRYEQYF. CDR3 DNA sequence: TGCAGTGCTGGGGGACTAGGAGGGCGGTACGAGCAGTACTTC.

This clonotype was found many times. For the CDR3, the DNA is TGCAGTGCTACTGGCTGGATGAGCGGGCAGCCCCAGCATTTT. This translates into CSATGWMSGQPQHF. The genes are TRBV20-1 and TRBJ1-5; no reliable D call. V was cut by 4 bases and J by 7 bases, with 17 bases left in between. Germline V gene lookup returns CDR1 DFQATT and CDR2 SNEGSKA (reference sequence). The CDR3 has 14 amino acids.

This clonotype showed up many times. This chain connects TRBV6-5 to TRBJ2-7; 12 positions match TRBD2. With 0 bases clipped from V and 4 bases from J, the junction kept 1 base outside the gene matches. This CDR3 is built from 15 residues. Germline V lookup: CDR1 MNHEY, CDR2 SVGAGI. This CDR3 reads CASSYSLAGGYEQYF. The CDR3 DNA sequence: TGTGCCAGCAGTTACTCCCTAGCGGGAGGGTACGAGCAGTACTTC.

This sequence joins TRBV3-1 and TRBJ1-3; D unclear. The V gene's germline CDR1 is LGHDT and CDR2 YNNKEL (reference sequence). This CDR3 region has 17 residues. V was trimmed by 0 bases and J by 0 bases, leaving 12 bases between them. The CDR3 is CASSQDSGVNSGNTIYF. CDR3 DNA sequence: TGTGCCAGCAGCCAAGATTCTGGGGTGAACTCTGGAAACACCATATATTTT.

This rearrangement joins TRBV12-3 or TRBV12-4 to TRBJ1-5, with 10 bases aligning to TRBD1. V lost 8 bases and J lost 5; bases outside the gene matches: 3. The CDR3 covers 13 residues. The CDR3 DNA is TGTGCCAGCTCGGACAGGGGGTATCAGCCCCAGCATTTT. This gives the protein CASSDRGYQPQHF.

This clonotype occurred many times. This chain uses TRBV7-3 with TRBJ2-1; D is possibly TRBD1 (6 bases). Per the germline V gene, CDR1 is SGHTA and CDR2 is FQGTGA. Trimming cost V 5 bases and J 6 bases, with 14 bases left between them. The CDR3 is 14 residues long. The CDR3: CASSMDSQGNEQFF. CDR3 in DNA: TGTGCCAGCAGCATGGACAGTCAGGGCAATGAGCAGTTCTTC.

Only a few counts were recorded for this clonotype. The chain carries TRBV19 and TRBJ2-3; D is unresolved. V lost 4 bases to trimming and J lost 4 bases, with 6 bases between them. The CDR3 is 12 residues long. CDR1 is LNHDA and CDR2 is SQIVND in the germline V gene (reference sequence). The CDR3 DNA sequence: TGTGCCAGTAGTACCCTTCCAGATACGCAGTATTTT. This gives the protein CASSTLPDTQYF.

This clonotype was observed many times. V gene TRBV7-2 combines with J gene TRBJ2-5; 7 bases map to TRBD1. The germline gives CDR1 SGHTA, CDR2 FQGNSA. V was clipped by 5 bases and J by 2 bases; unmatched bases: 5. The CDR3 extends over 14 amino acids. CDR3 nucleotides: TGTGCCAGCAGCCCACGGACAGGTCAAGAGACCCAGTACTTC. This sequence encodes CASSPRTGQETQYF.

In its sample, this clonotype was seen a few times. The V gene is TRBV24-1, the J gene TRBJ2-3, with D perhaps matching TRBD2 (6 bases). The CDR3 spans 14 residues. V was pared by 2 bases and J by 5 bases, with 10 bases between. Germline loops: CDR1 KGHDR, CDR2 SFDVKD. The CDR3 spells CATSDSGTRDTQYF. Written as DNA, the CDR3 is TGTGCCACCAGTGATTCCGGGACTCGAGATACGCAGTATTTT.

The table lists this clonotype with a few counts. The J gene is TRBJ2-3, the V gene TRBV20-1; 7 bases are shared with TRBD1. CDR1 and CDR2 from the germline V gene are DFQATT and SNEGSKA (reference sequence). The trim removed 3 bases at V and 0 bases at J, leaving 9 bases unmatched. The CDR3 is 16 residues long. The CDR3 DNA reads TGCAGTGCTAGGGGCCGGGACAGCCCCAGCACAGATACGCAGTATTTT. Encoded protein: CSARGRDSPSTDTQYF.

There are many counts of this clonotype. The rearrangement links TRBV5-5 to TRBJ2-2; 7 bases fit TRBD2. The CDR3 contains 15 residues. The V and J ends lost 2 bases and 4 bases, in that order; junction bases with no gene match: 5. The germline CDR1 and CDR2 sequences are SGHKS and YYEKEE (reference sequence). The CDR3 DNA follows: TGTGCCAGCAGCTTCGGGGGGATGGGCACCGGGGAGCTGTTTTTT. Protein sequence: CASSFGGMGTGELFF.

The rearrangement uses TRBV13 and TRBJ2-5, with a weak D call TRBD1 (5 bases). The CDR3 extends over 17 amino acids. Germline values: CDR1 PRHDT, CDR2 FYEKMQ (reference sequence). Trimming left V 1 base short and J 2 bases short, with 17 bases between. The CDR3 reads CASSLADPRVGQETQYF. The CDR3 bases are TGTGCCAGCAGCTTAGCAGATCCCAGGGTTGGACAAGAGACCCAGTACTTC.